This T cell receptor (beta chain) was profiled in a study of T cell responses to AZD1222 COVID-19 vaccine. Germline trimming cut 6 bases from V and 6 bases from J; bases unmatched to any gene: 5. The CDR3 runs to 13 residues. This table comes from immunoSEQ multiplex PCR, and its TCRdb copy is limited to in-frame clones, with some not included. The sample lists 150,000 to 200,000 clones, 88% occurring once. The TCR sequence derives from an adult who received the AZD1222 COVID-19 vaccine. The sample was peripheral blood, taken 28 days after the second AZD1222 dose. The rearrangement links TRBV12-3 or TRBV12-4 to TRBJ2-5; 9 positions match TRBD1. The CDR3 DNA reads TGTGCCAGCAGGGGGGGACAGGGAAAGACCCAGTACTTC. It yields the protein CASRGGQGKTQYF.